These 14 T cell receptor beta chains were sequenced from one sample in a study of blood T cell repertoires in COVID-19. The repertoire was sequenced with immunoSEQ multiplex PCR; TCRdb's copy has only in-frame clones and lacks some. The sample has about 190,000 clones; 88% are singletons. Sequenced material: peripheral blood. The receptors derive from a man in his forties with active or convalescent COVID-19.

This chain connects TRBV5-4 to TRBJ1-2; perhaps TRBD1 as D (6 bases). V lost 4 bases and J lost 2, with 12 bases in between. This CDR3 region has 14 residues. CDR1 and CDR2 (germline): SGHNT, YYREEE (reference sequence). CDR3 sequence: CASSPRGQNYGYTF. In DNA, the CDR3 is TGTGCCAGCAGCCCCAGGGGCCAAAACTATGGCTACACCTTC. Full variable domain (missing parts from reference TRBV5-4 and TRBJ1-2): ETGVTQSPTHLIKTRGQQVTLRCSSQSGHNTVSWYQQALGQGPQFIFQYYREEENGRGNFPPRFSGLQFPNYSSELNVNALELDDSALYLCASSPRGQNYGYTFGSGTRLTVV.

This clone was seen just once. The chain employs TRBV3-1 (or the pseudogene TRBV3-2) and TRBJ1-1, with a weak D call TRBD1 (5 bases). This CDR3 contains 13 residues. V lost 4 bases and J 0 bases, leaving 6 bases between the germline ends. Germline V gives CDR1 LGHDT, CDR2 YNNKEL (reference sequence). The CDR3 here is CASSPRVNTEAFF. DNA of the CDR3: TGTGCCAGCAGCCCCAGGGTGAACACTGAAGCTTTCTTT.

The chain couples TRBV4-2 to TRBJ2-3; D call uncertain. The CDR3 sequence is 13 residues long. Trimming cost V 3 bases and J 0 bases, with 4 bases left between them. The V gene's germline CDR1 is LGHNA and CDR2 YNFKEQ. CDR3 sequence reads: CASSHLSTDTQYF. The CDR3 nucleotides read TGTGCCAGCAGCCACCTGAGCACAGATACGCAGTATTTT.

The chain has TRBV27 and TRBJ2-2; the D gene is possibly TRBD2 (5 bases). Between the trimmed V and J ends, which lost 4 bases and 6 bases, there was a span of 6 bases. Germline V gene data show CDR1 as MNHEY and CDR2 as SMNVEV (reference sequence). This CDR3 is built from 12 residues. DNA of the CDR3: TGTGCCAGCAGTTCCGGGGCCGGGGAGCTGTTTTTT. This encodes CASSSGAGELFF.

The rearrangement joins TRBV29-1 to TRBJ2-2; D remains unclear. V was cut by 5 bases and J by 2 bases, with 9 bases left in between. Germline CDR1 is SQVTM and CDR2 is ANQGSEA. The CDR3 length is 13 residues. CDR3 loop: CSVPVRNTGELFF. In nucleotides, the CDR3 is TGCAGCGTTCCAGTAAGAAACACCGGGGAGCTGTTTTTT.

The V call is TRBV2, the J call TRBJ1-6; D is perhaps TRBD1 (6 bases). This CDR3 spans 15 amino acids. Germline lookup yields CDR1 SNHLY and CDR2 FYNNEI. Trimming took 7 bases from V and 7 from J, leaving 17 bases between them. CDR3 sequence reads: CASTGQGMPNSPLHF. CDR3 sequence (DNA): TGTGCCAGCACCGGGCAGGGGATGCCAAATTCACCCCTCCACTTT.

The rearrangement joins TRBV5-4 to TRBJ2-1; TRBD2 aligns across 11 bases. Germline V lookup: CDR1 SGHNT, CDR2 YYREEE (reference sequence). V was clipped by 0 bases and J by 6 bases; unmatched bases: 2. This CDR3 is built from 15 residues. CDR3 coding DNA: TGTGCCAGCAGCTTGGTAGCGGGAGGGAGCAATGAGCAGTTCTTC. This encodes CASSLVAGGSNEQFF. Full variable domain (rest looked up from reference TRBV5-4 and TRBJ2-1): ETGVTQSPTHLIKTRGQQVTLRCSSQSGHNTVSWYQQALGQGPQFIFQYYREEENGRGNFPPRFSGLQFPNYSSELNVNALELDDSALYLCASSLVAGGSNEQFFGPGTRLTVL.

J is TRBJ1-6 and V is TRBV10-2; 11 nucleotides agree with TRBD1. J was trimmed by 13 bases and V by 3 bases; bases with no gene match: 8. This CDR3 is 15 amino acids long. Looked up from germline, CDR1 is WSHSY and CDR2 is SAAADI. The CDR3, as DNA: TGCGCCAGCAGTGACCGGGGACAGGGGGGAGGTCCCCTCCACTTT. Translated: CASSDRGQGGGPLHF.

This clone occurred once. The chain has TRBV5-1 and TRBJ2-3; no definite D call. There are 14 residues in the CDR3. The V gene lost 0 bases and the J gene lost 0 bases, with 5 bases spanning the gap. Germline V gene sequence: CDR1 SGHRS, CDR2 YFSETQ. The CDR3: CASSLGQSTDTQYF. In DNA form, the CDR3 reads TGCGCCAGCAGCTTGGGGCAGAGCACAGATACGCAGTATTTT.

The V and J genes are TRBV21-1 and TRBJ1-4. TRBV21-1 is classified as a pseudogene. The CDR3 length is 16 residues. DNA for the CDR3: TGTGCCAGCAGCGACGTGCCGCGGGGGCCGGGTGAAAAACTGTTTTTT. Its protein is CASSDVPRGPGEKLFF.

As for this clone: A read error may explain this, as a much larger clone is one base away. V is TRBV6-5 and J is TRBJ2-2; 10 bases map to TRBD1. There are 14 residues in the CDR3. The J segment lost 4 bases and the V segment lost 6 bases, leaving 2 bases of the junction unmatched. Per the germline V gene, CDR1 is MNHEY and CDR2 is SVGAGI. CDR3 in amino acids: CASRWTGGTGELFF. The CDR3 nucleotides read TGTGCCAGCAGGTGGACAGGGGGCACCGGGGAGCTGTTTTTT.

J is TRBJ2-6 and V is TRBV25-1; 7 positions match TRBD1. The CDR3 spans 15 residues. The V segment lost 0 bases and the J segment 9 bases; nucleotides outside the gene matches: 5. Germline loops: CDR1 MGHDK, CDR2 SYGVNS. In nucleotides, the CDR3 is TGTGCCAGCAGTGAATACTCGACAGGGCACAACGTCCTGACTTTC. It encodes CASSEYSTGHNVLTF.

The rearrangement uses TRBV2 and TRBJ2-3; 7 nucleotides match TRBD2. With V trimmed by 7 bases and J by 1 base, 11 bases remained unmatched. Germline-derived CDR1 and CDR2 are SNHLY and FYNNEI. The CDR3 length is 16 residues. The CDR3 loop reads CASNKMGGVGTDTQYF. The CDR3 DNA follows: TGTGCCAGCAACAAAATGGGGGGGGTTGGCACAGATACGCAGTATTTT.

This clone was observed once. The chain has TRBV30 and TRBJ2-7; 9 nucleotides align to TRBD1. This CDR3 region has 13 residues. Germline values: CDR1 GTSNPN, CDR2 SVGIG (reference sequence). Trimming took 3 bases from V and 2 from J; bases not matched to a gene: 2. DNA for the CDR3: TGTGCCTGGAGCACAGGGGGCCCCTACGAGCAGTACTTC. This gives the protein CAWSTGGPYEQYF.